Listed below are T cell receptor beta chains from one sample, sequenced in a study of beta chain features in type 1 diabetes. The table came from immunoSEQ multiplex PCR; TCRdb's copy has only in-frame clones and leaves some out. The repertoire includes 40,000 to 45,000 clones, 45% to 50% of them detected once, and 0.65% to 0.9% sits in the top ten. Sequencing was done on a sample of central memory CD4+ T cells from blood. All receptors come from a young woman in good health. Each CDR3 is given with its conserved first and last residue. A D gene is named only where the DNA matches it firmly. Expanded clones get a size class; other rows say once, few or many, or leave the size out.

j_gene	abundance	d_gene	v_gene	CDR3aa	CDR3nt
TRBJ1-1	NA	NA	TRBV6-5	CASSYYGGSDTEAFF	TGTGCCAGCAGTTACTACGGGGGATCGGACACTGAAGCTTTCTTT
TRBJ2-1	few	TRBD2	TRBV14	CASSQALAGGHGEQFF	TGTGCCAGCAGCCAAGCTTTAGCGGGGGGGCATGGTGAGCAGTTCTTC
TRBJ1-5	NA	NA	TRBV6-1	CASTESGVLQPQHF	TGTGCCAGCACTGAGTCGGGGGTTCTTCAGCCCCAGCATTTT
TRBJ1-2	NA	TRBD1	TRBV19	CASSISPGTGPNYGYTF	TGTGCCAGTAGTATCTCTCCCGGGACAGGTCCCAACTATGGCTACACCTTC
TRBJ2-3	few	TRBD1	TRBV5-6	CASSLWTGEGTDTQYF	TGTGCCAGCAGCTTATGGACAGGGGAAGGCACAGATACGCAGTATTTT
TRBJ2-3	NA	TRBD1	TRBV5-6	CASSPGQGAGDTQYF	TGTGCCAGCAGCCCCGGACAGGGGGCGGGAGATACGCAGTATTTT
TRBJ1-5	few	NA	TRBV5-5	CASSLSQGYQPQHF	TGTGCCAGCAGCTTGAGTCAGGGATATCAGCCCCAGCATTTT
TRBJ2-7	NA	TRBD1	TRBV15	CATREDRATYEQYF	TGTGCCACCAGGGAGGACAGGGCGACCTACGAGCAGTACTTC
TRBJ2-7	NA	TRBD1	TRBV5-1	CASSSSTGTGTYEQYF	TGCGCCAGCAGCTCTTCGACCGGGACAGGGACCTACGAGCAGTACTTC
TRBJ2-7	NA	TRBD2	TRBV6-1	CASSPGLAGEQYF	TGTGCCAGCAGCCCGGGACTAGCGGGCGAGCAGTACTTC
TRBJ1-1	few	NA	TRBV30	CACPPRGTEAFF	TGTGCCTGCCCCCCCAGGGGCACTGAAGCTTTCTTT
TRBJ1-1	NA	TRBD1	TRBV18	CASSPAGQGTKEAFF	TGTGCCAGCTCACCTGCGGGACAGGGGACGAAGGAAGCTTTCTTT
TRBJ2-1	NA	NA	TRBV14	CASSGQGSSYNEQFF	TGTGCCAGCAGCGGTCAGGGTTCGTCCTACAATGAGCAGTTCTTC
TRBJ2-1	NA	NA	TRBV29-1	CSVRDNPNEQFF	TGCAGCGTCCGGGACAACCCCAATGAGCAGTTCTTC
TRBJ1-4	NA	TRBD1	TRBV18	CASTRGKDEKLFF	TGTGCCAGTACCAGGGGGAAGGATGAAAAACTGTTTTTT
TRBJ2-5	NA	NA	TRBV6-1	CASSRGRKETQYF	TGTGCCAGCAGTCGGGGGAGGAAAGAGACCCAGTACTTC
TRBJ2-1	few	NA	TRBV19	CASSILTGRSSYNEQFF	TGTGCCAGTAGTATCCTAACAGGGCGTAGCTCCTACAATGAGCAGTTCTTC
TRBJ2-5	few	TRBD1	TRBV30	CAWSLWTGGSGETQYF	TGTGCCTGGAGTCTTTGGACAGGGGGCAGTGGAGAGACCCAGTACTTC
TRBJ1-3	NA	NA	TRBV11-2	CASSSPGYSGNTIYF	TGTGCCAGCAGCTCCCCCGGGTACTCTGGAAACACCATATATTTT
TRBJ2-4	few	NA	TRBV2	CASSEALRSGGGNIQYF	TGTGCCAGCAGTGAAGCGCTTCGTAGTGGGGGAGGAAACATTCAGTACTTC
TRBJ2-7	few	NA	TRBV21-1	CASSKEDPGRYEQYF	TGTGCCAGCAGCAAAGAGGATCCGGGAAGATACGAGCAGTACTTC
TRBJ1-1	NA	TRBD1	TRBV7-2	CASSKRTGFLVVHTEAFF	TGTGCCAGCAGCAAGAGGACAGGCTTCTTAGTCGTCCACACTGAAGCTTTCTTT
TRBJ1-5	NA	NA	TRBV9	CASSAHPEGQPQHF	TGTGCCAGCAGTGCCCACCCGGAGGGTCAGCCCCAGCATTTT
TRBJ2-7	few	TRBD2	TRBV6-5	CASFAGEANEQYF	TGTGCCAGCTTCGCGGGGGAGGCCAACGAGCAGTACTTC
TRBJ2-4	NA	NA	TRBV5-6	CASSSGSGNIQYF	TGTGCCAGCAGCTCCGGGTCTGGGAACATTCAGTACTTC
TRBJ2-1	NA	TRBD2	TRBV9	CASSANPGLPYNEQFF	TGTGCCAGCAGCGCTAACCCGGGACTACCCTACAATGAGCAGTTCTTC
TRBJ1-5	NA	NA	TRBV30	CAWSVAGFYSQPQHF	TGTGCCTGGAGTGTTGCAGGGTTTTACAGTCAGCCCCAGCATTTT
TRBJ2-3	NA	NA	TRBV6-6	CASSYKPFTDTQYF	TGTGCCAGCAGTTATAAGCCTTTTACAGATACGCAGTATTTT
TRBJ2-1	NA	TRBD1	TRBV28	CASSPQGAPYNEQFF	TGTGCCAGCAGTCCACAGGGGGCCCCTTACAATGAGCAGTTCTTC
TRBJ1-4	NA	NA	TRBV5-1	CASSSGGPEDEKLFF	TGCGCCAGCAGCTCGGGAGGCCCGGAGGATGAAAAACTGTTTTTT
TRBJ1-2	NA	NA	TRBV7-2	CASSLTPGIWYGYTF	TGTGCCAGCAGCTTAACGCCCGGGATTTGGTATGGCTACACCTTC
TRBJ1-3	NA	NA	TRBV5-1	CASSGGTIGSLGGNTIYF	TGCGCCAGCAGCGGGGGGACGATCGGGAGTTTGGGCGGAAACACCATATATTTT
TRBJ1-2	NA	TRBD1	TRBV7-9	CASRREDRNYGYTF	TGTGCCAGCAGAAGAGAGGACAGGAACTATGGCTACACCTTC
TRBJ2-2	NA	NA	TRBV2	CASSGQSSGELFF	TGTGCCAGCAGCGGTCAAAGCTCCGGGGAGCTGTTTTTT
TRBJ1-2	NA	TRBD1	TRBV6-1	CASSEAWTGWGGYTF	TGTGCCAGCAGTGAAGCGTGGACAGGGTGGGGTGGCTACACCTTC
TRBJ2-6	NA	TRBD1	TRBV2	CASSRDRGYSGANVLTF	TGTGCCAGCAGTCGGGACAGGGGGTACTCTGGGGCCAACGTCCTGACTTTC
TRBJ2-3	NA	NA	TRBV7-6	CASSLVGADTQYF	TGTGCCAGCAGCTTAGTAGGGGCAGATACGCAGTATTTT
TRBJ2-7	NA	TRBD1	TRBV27	CASSLQSGQGYEQYF	TGTGCCAGCAGTTTACAGTCAGGACAGGGATACGAGCAGTACTTC
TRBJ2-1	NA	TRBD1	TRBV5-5	CASSLRDRGLGEGSHEQFF	TGTGCCAGCAGCTTAAGAGACAGGGGGCTCGGGGAGGGCAGCCATGAGCAGTTCTTC
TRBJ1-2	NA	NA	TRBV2	CASSEAQTGYGYTF	TGTGCCAGCAGTGAAGCTCAGACAGGCTATGGCTACACCTTC
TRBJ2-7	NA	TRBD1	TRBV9	CASSVVGQGVGEQYF	TGTGCCAGCAGCGTAGTTGGACAGGGGGTTGGCGAGCAGTACTTC
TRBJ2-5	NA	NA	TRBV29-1	CSVGRRETQYF	TGCAGCGTTGGACGGAGGGAGACCCAGTACTTC
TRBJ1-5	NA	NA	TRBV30	CAWSVLGPWSDQPQHF	TGTGCCTGGAGTGTACTGGGGCCGTGGAGCGATCAGCCCCAGCATTTT
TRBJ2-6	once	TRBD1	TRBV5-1	CASSRGQGVRSGANVLTF	TGCGCCAGCAGCCGGGGACAGGGAGTTAGGTCTGGGGCCAACGTCCTGACTTTC
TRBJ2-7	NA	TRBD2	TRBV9	CASSDGPGRAYEQYF	TGTGCCAGCAGCGACGGCCCGGGGAGGGCCTACGAGCAGTACTTC
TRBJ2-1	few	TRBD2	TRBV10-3	CAISLAGGHNEQFF	TGTGCCATCAGCCTAGCGGGAGGGCACAATGAGCAGTTCTTC
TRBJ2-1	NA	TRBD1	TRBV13	CASSLGDRDDNEQFF	TGTGCCAGCAGCCTCGGGGACAGGGACGACAATGAGCAGTTCTTC
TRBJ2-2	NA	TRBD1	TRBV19	CASINRGETGELFF	TGTGCCAGTATTAACAGGGGAGAAACCGGGGAGCTGTTTTTT
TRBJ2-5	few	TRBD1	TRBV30	CAWSVRGQGMLTQYF	TGTGCCTGGAGTGTACGGGGACAGGGGATGTTGACCCAGTACTTC
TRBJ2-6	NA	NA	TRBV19	CAVAGDTGANVLTF	TGTGCTGTAGCAGGGGACACTGGGGCCAACGTCCTGACTTTC
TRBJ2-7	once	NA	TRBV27	CASRKAPGDSYEQYF	TGTGCCAGCAGAAAAGCGCCGGGGGACTCCTACGAGCAGTACTTC
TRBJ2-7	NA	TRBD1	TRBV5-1	CASSRDRDYEQYF	TGCGCCAGCAGCCGGGACAGGGACTACGAGCAGTACTTC
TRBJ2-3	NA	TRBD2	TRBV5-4	CASSDQREAGTDTQYF	TGTGCCAGCAGCGACCAGCGGGAGGCGGGCACAGATACGCAGTATTTT
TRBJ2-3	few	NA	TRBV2	CASNPIYPDTQYF	TGTGCCAGCAACCCGATCTACCCAGATACGCAGTATTTT
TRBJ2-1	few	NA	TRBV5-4	CASKRAGSPNPPNEQFF	TGTGCCAGCAAGAGGGCGGGAAGCCCCAACCCCCCCAATGAGCAGTTCTTC
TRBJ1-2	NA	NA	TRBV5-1	CASSLDSFQDGYTF	TGCGCCAGCAGCTTGGACAGCTTTCAGGATGGCTACACCTTC
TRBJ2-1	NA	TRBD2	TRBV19	CASSMQSPRTSGINEQFF	TGTGCCAGTAGTATGCAAAGCCCGAGGACTAGTGGGATCAATGAGCAGTTCTTC
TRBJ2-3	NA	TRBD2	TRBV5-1	CASSLLPGLAGGGLLGTQYF	TGCGCCAGCAGCTTACTACCGGGACTAGCGGGAGGAGGCCTTTTGGGTACGCAGTATTTT
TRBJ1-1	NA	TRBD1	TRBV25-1	CASSESGSDRGAFF	TGTGCCAGCAGTGAATCCGGGAGCGACAGGGGAGCTTTCTTT
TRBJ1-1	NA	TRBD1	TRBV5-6	CASSFRDRVNTEAFF	TGTGCCAGCAGCTTCCGGGACAGGGTGAACACTGAAGCTTTCTTT